This T cell receptor (beta chain) was captured by sequencing in a study of spatial heterogeneity in lung cancer. This clonotype showed up many times. Time point denoted: sample taken at primary tumor resection. Sequencing covered unsorted whole RNA taken from tumor, nontumor lung or frozen PBMC. CDR1 and CDR2 (germline): LGHNA, YSLEER. This CDR3 is built from 16 residues. Trimming removed 0 bases from V and 0 bases from J, with 8 bases in between. A single record per CDR3 protein comes from TCRdb applying MiXCR to the 5' RACE reads. The sample includes 77,000 or so distinct CDR3 sequences, around 21% of them seen just once.

The TCR comes from a male donor with early-stage non-small cell lung cancer. The chain has TRBV4-3 and TRBJ2-2; D unresolved. The sample in question was PBMCs, obtained at surgery. In nucleotides, the CDR3 is TGCGCCAGCAGCCAAGATTGGACCTCGAACACCGGGGAGCTGTTTTTT. Translation: CASSQDWTSNTGELFF.